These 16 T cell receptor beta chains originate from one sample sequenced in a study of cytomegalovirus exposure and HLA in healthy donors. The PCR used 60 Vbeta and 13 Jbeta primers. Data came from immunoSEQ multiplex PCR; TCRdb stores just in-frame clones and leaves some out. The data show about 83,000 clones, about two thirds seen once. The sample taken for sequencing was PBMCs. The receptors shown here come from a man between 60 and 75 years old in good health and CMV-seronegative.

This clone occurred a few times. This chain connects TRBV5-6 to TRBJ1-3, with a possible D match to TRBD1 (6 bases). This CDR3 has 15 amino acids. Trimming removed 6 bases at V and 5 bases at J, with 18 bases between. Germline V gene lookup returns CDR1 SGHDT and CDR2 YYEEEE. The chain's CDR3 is CASKGRTEERNTIYF. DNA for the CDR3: TGTGCCAGCAAGGGTAGGACAGAGGAACGAAACACCATATATTTT.

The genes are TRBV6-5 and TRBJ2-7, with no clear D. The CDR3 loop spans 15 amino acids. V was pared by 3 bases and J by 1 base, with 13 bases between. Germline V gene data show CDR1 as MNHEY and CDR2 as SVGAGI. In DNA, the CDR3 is TGTGCCAGCAGTTATGACTTCGGCGGTTCCTACGAGCAGTACTTC. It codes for CASSYDFGGSYEQYF.

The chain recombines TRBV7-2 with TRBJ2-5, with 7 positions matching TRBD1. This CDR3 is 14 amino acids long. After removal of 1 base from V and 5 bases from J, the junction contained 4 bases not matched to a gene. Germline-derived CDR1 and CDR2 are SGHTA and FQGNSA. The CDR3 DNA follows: TGTGCCAGCAGCTTAGAACAGGGGCCGGAGACCCAGTACTTC. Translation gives CASSLEQGPETQYF.

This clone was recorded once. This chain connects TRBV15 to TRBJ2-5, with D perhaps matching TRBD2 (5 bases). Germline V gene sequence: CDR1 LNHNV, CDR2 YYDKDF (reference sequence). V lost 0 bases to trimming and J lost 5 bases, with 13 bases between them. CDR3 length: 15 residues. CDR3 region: CATSRDTGEGETQYF. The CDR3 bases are TGTGCCACCAGCAGAGATACCGGGGAAGGGGAGACCCAGTACTTC.

The CDR3 region has the DNA TGTGCCAGCAGCGCCGCCCCGACAGGCACCTACGAGCAGTACTTC. Translated: CASSAAPTGTYEQYF. The V call is TRBV7-6, the J call TRBJ2-7; a weak D match, TRBD1 (6 bases). From germline, CDR1 is SGHVS and CDR2 FNYEAQ. This CDR3 has 15 residues. Deletions cut 5 bases from V and 2 bases from J, with 16 bases between. The complete variable domain, with remaining parts taken from reference TRBV7-6 and TRBJ2-7, reads GAGVSQSPRYKVTKRGQDVALRCDPISGHVSLYWYRQALGQGPEFLTYFNYEAQQDKSGLPNDRFSAERPEGSISTLTIQRTEQRDSAMYRCASSAAPTGTYEQYFGPGTRLTVT.

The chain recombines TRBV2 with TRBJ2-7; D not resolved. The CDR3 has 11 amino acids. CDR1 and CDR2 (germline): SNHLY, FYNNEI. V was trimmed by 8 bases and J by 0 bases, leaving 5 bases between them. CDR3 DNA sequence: TGTGCCAGCGGCCTCTCCTACGAGCAGTACTTC. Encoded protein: CASGLSYEQYF.

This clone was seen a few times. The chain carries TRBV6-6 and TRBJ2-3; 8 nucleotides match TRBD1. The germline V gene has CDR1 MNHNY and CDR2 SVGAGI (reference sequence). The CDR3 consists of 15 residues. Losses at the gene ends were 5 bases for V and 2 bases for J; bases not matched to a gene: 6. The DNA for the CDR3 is TGTGCCAGCAGTGGGACAGGTATTACCACAGATACGCAGTATTTT. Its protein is CASSGTGITTDTQYF.

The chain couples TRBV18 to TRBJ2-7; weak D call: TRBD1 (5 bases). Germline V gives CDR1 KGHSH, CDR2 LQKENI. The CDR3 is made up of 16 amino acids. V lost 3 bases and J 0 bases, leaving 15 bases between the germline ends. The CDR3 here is CASSPPVQGPSYEQYF. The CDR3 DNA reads TGTGCCAGCTCACCCCCCGTCCAGGGCCCCTCCTACGAGCAGTACTTC.

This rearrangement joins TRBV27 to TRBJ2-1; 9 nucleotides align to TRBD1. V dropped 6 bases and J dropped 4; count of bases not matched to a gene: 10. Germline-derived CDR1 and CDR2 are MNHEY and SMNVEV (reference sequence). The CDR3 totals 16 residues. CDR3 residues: CASRLPGQGLYNEQFF. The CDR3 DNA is TGTGCCAGCAGACTTCCGGGACAGGGCCTTTACAATGAGCAGTTCTTC.

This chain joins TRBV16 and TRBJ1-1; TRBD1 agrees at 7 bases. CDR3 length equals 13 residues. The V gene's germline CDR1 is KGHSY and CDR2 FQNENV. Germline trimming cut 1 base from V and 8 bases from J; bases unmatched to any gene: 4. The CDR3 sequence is CASSQYQQGEAFF. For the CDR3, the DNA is TGTGCCAGCAGCCAATACCAACAGGGGGAAGCTTTCTTT.

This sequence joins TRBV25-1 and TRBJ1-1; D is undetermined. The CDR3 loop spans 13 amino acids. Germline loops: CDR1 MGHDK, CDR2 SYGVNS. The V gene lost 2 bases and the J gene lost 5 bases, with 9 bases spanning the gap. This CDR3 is CASSEVRETEAFF. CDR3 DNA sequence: TGTGCCAGCAGTGAAGTGAGGGAAACTGAAGCTTTCTTT.

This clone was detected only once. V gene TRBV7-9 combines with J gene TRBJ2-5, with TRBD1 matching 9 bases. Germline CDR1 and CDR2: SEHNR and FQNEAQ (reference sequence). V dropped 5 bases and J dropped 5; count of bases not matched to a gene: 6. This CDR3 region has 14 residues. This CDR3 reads CASSTTGGWETQYF. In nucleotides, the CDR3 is TGTGCCAGCAGCACTACAGGGGGCTGGGAGACCCAGTACTTC.

CDR3 nucleotides: TGTGCCAGCAGTACTGACAGGGGGCTAGGCGAAAAACTGTTTTTT. Translated, it gives CASSTDRGLGEKLFF. The V gene is TRBV28, the J gene TRBJ1-4; 10 nucleotides agree with TRBD1. The germline V gene encodes CDR1 MDHEN and CDR2 SYDVKM. V dropped 5 bases and J dropped 8; count of bases not matched to a gene: 8. This CDR3 is 15 amino acids long.

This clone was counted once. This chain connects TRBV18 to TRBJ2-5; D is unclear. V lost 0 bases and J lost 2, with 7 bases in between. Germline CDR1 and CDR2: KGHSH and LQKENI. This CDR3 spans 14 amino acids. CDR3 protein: CASSPPIAQETQYF. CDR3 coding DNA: TGTGCCAGCTCACCACCAATAGCTCAAGAGACCCAGTACTTC. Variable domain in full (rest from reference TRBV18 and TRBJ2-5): NAGVMQNPRHLVRRRGQEARLRCSPMKGHSHVYWYRQLPEEGLKFMVYLQKENIIDESGMPKERFSAEFPKEGPSILRIQQVVRGDSAAYFCASSPPIAQETQYFGPGTRLLVL.

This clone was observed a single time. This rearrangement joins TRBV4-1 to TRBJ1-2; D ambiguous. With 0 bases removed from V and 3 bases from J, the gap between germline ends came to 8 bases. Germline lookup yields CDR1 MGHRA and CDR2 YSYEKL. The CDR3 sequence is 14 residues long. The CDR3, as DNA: TGCGCCAGCAGCCAAGAGCCAGAGGACTATGGCTACACCTTC. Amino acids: CASSQEPEDYGYTF.

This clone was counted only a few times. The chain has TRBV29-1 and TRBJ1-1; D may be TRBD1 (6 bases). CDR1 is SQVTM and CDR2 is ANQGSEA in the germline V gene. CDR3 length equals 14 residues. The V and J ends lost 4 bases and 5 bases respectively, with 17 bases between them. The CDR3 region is CSVGVGGQGTEAFF. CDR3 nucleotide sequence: TGCAGCGTTGGGGTGGGGGGGCAGGGTACTGAAGCTTTCTTT. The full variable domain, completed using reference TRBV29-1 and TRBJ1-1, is SAVISQKPSRDICQRGTSLTIQCQVDSQVTMMFWYRQQPGQSLTLIATANQGSEATYESGFVIDKFPISRPNLTFSTLTVSNMSPEDSSIYLCSVGVGGQGTEAFFGQGTRLTVV.